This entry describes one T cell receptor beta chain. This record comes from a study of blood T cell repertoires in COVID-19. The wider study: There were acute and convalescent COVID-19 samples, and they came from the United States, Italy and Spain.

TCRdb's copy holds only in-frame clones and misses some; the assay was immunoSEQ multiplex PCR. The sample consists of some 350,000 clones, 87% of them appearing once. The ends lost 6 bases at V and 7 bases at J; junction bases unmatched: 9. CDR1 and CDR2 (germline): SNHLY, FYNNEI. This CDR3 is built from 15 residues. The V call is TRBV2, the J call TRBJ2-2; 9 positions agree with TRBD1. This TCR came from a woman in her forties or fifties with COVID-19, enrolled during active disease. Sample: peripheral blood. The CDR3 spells CASSRTGEYGGELFF. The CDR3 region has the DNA TGTGCCAGCAGCCGGACAGGGGAGTACGGCGGGGAGCTGTTTTTT.